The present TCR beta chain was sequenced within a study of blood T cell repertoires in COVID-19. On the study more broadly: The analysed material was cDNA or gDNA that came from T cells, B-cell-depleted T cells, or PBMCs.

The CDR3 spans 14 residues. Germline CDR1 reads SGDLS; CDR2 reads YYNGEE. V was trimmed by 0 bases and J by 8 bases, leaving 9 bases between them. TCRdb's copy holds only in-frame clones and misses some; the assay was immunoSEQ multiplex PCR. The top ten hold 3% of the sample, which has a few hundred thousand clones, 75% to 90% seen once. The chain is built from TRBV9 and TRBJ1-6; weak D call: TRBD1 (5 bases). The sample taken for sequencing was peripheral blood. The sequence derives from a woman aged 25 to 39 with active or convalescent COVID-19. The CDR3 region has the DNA TGTGCCAGCAGCGTAGAGGCAGGGTATTCACCCCTCCACTTT. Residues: CASSVEAGYSPLHF.